These 7 T cell receptor beta chains originate from one sample sequenced in a study of blood T cells in healthy people across ages. Together with a sample-barcoded 5' primer, a J-beta primer mix was included in a second PCR lasting roughly 7 to 11 cycles. Using its own MiXCR run on the 5' RACE reads, TCRdb lists one record per CDR3 protein. The repertoire holds roughly 1.6 million distinct CDR3 sequences, with about 35% as singletons. The sequencing input was blood. The receptors stem from a woman under 40 in good health.

This clonotype was seen a few times. This may be a read error, as it is one base from a much larger clone. The V and J genes are TRBV7-9 and TRBJ2-5; 8 nucleotides agree with TRBD1. The V segment lost 7 bases and the J segment 5 bases; nucleotides outside the gene matches: 12. In germline, CDR1 is SEHNR, CDR2 FQNEAQ (reference sequence). The CDR3 has 15 residues. As DNA, the CDR3 is TGTGCCAGCACCCCCGGGACAGGACGGAGTGAGACCCAGTACTTC. Translating it yields CASTPGTGRSETQYF.

This clonotype has ten or more counts. One end of the junction is discordant with germline, which a read error may explain. The gene calls are TRBV18 and TRBJ2-7, with 11 bases fitting TRBD1. CDR3 length equals 14 residues. Germline V gene data show CDR1 as KGHSH and CDR2 as LQKENI. DNA of the CDR3: TGCGCCAGCAGCCCCGGGACAGGGGGCTACGAGCAGTACTTC. The encoded protein is CASSPGTGGYEQYF.

This clonotype was seen repeatedly, ten times or more. The rearrangement uses TRBV6-2 or TRBV6-3 and TRBJ2-6, with unresolved D. The V and J ends lost 6 bases and 0 bases respectively, with 3 bases between them. This CDR3 is 13 amino acids long. CDR1 and CDR2 (germline): MNHEY, SVGEGT. In nucleotides, the CDR3 is TGTGCCAGCAGCCGCTCTGGGGCCAACGTCCTGACTTTC. Its protein is CASSRSGANVLTF.

At least ten counts were recorded for this clonotype. J is TRBJ1-5 and V is TRBV12-3 or TRBV12-4, with D possibly TRBD1 on 6 matching bases. The CDR3 loop spans 12 amino acids. Trimming cost V 5 bases and J 7 bases, with 9 bases left between them. This CDR3 is CASSRTAQPQHF. The CDR3 DNA sequence: TGTGCCAGCAGTCGGACAGCCCAGCCCCAGCATTTT.

There are a few counts of this clonotype. The chain recombines TRBV28 with TRBJ2-2; D is tentatively TRBD1 or TRBD2 (8 bases each). This CDR3 region has 18 residues. Between the trimmed V and J ends, which lost 5 bases and 1 base, there was a span of 20 bases. Germline V gives CDR1 MDHEN, CDR2 SYDVKM. CDR3 in DNA: TGTGCCAGCAGTCCAGGGGGCGGGAGGCCCGTGAACACCGGGGAGCTGTTTTTT. This sequence encodes CASSPGGGRPVNTGELFF.

The chain joins TRBV9 to TRBJ1-1; D might be TRBD1 (5 bases). The CDR3 sequence is 16 residues long. Germline values: CDR1 SGDLS, CDR2 YYNGEE. V was pared by 4 bases and J by 1 base, with 17 bases between. Here the CDR3 DNA reads TGTGCCAGCAGCCCGCCGGGGCAGCACCAGAACACTGAAGCTTTCTTT. It is translated as CASSPPGQHQNTEAFF. Filled out from reference TRBV9 and TRBJ1-1, the complete variable domain reads DSGVTQTPKHLITATGQRVTLRCSPRSGDLSVYWYQQSLDQGLQFLIQYYNGEERAKGNILERFSAQQFPDLHSELNLSSLELGDSALYFCASSPPGQHQNTEAFFGQGTRLTVV.

With regard to this clonotype: Mismatch with germline at one junction end may stem from a read error. The CDR3 bases are TGTGCCAGCAGTGAAGGGGCGGTAGAGGCCCAGTACTTC. Residues: CASSEGAVEAQYF. The V call is TRBV6-1, the J call TRBJ2-5, with D unresolved. The CDR3 is 13 residues long. The germline gives CDR1 MNHNS, CDR2 SASEGT.